A selection of T cell receptor beta chains follows, all from one sample in a study of T-cell reconstitution after alpha-beta-depleted transplantation in children. TCRdb reprocessed the PCR reads via MiXCR and lists one record per CDR3 protein. The table records fewer than 550,000 distinct CDR3 sequences, more than 9.5% of them present only once. This specimen was PBMCs, mostly from graft donor cells, taken 180 days after TCRalphabeta/CD19-depleted stem cell transplant. The receptor set was obtained from a female patient aged 2-15 years who had a stem cell transplant for aplastic anemia, so the T cells may come from the graft donor. The CDR3 runs from the conserved cysteine through the conserved F or W. D genes are given only for firm matches. The listing skips clone size in some rows; elsewhere it reads once, few, many or a size class.

CDR3 length	V gene	D gene	J gene	clone size	CDR3 DNA	CDR3 protein
16	TRBV7-9	.	TRBJ1-5	.	TGTGCCAGCAGCTTAGTCGGCCAGGGGTTGGGGCAGCCCCAGCATTTT	CASSLVGQGLGQPQHF
13	TRBV20-1	TRBD1	TRBJ1-2	few	TGCAGCCAGACAGGGGTAGCTAACTATGGCTACACCTTC	CSQTGVANYGYTF
16	TRBV15	.	TRBJ2-3	few	TGTGCCACCAGCAGAGTTGGGGGATTGATTTCAGATACGCAGTATTTT	CATSRVGGLISDTQYF
13	TRBV15	.	TRBJ2-1	.	TGTGCCACCAGCAGAGATCCACTCAATGAGCAGTTCTTC	CATSRDPLNEQFF
16	TRBV27	TRBD1	TRBJ1-6	.	TGTGCCAGCAGTTTAACCTGGACAGGGCGGGATCCACCCCTCCACTTT	CASSLTWTGRDPPLHF
12	TRBV29-1	.	TRBJ2-6	.	TGCAGCGTTGTGGGGGGGGCCAACGTCCTGACTTTC	CSVVGGANVLTF
13	TRBV5-6	TRBD2	TRBJ2-7	.	TGTGCCAGCAGTGGACTAGGGATCTACGAGCAGTACTTC	CASSGLGIYEQYF
13	TRBV7-2	.	TRBJ2-3	.	TGTGCCAGCCGGCGATCGAGTTTAGATACGCAGTATTTT	CASRRSSLDTQYF
13	TRBV29-1	.	TRBJ1-1	many	TGCAGCGTACAATGGAGGGGGTCCACTGAAGCTTTCTTT	CSVQWRGSTEAFF
15	TRBV5-1	.	TRBJ1-1	.	TGCGCCAGCAGCTTGGTTCCAGGGAGGGGAACTGAAGCTTTCTTT	CASSLVPGRGTEAFF
16	TRBV7-2	.	TRBJ2-1	few	TGTGCCAGCAGGGTCCCCTCTAAGGCCCCTTACAATGAGCAGTTCTTC	CASRVPSKAPYNEQFF
14	TRBV9	TRBD1	TRBJ2-7	many	TGTGCCAGCAGCTCGCGACAGGGGCCCTACGAGCAGTACTTC	CASSSRQGPYEQYF
13	TRBV20-1	.	TRBJ1-2	.	TGCAGTGCTAGTGAGGATCTGAACTATGGCTACACCTTC	CSASEDLNYGYTF
16	TRBV4-3	.	TRBJ2-2	.	TGCGCCAGCAGCCAAGACGCACAGGGCCCCACCGGGGAGCTGTTTTTT	CASSQDAQGPTGELFF
15	TRBV5-1	.	TRBJ2-5	few	TGCGCCAGCAGCTTGGACGGGGGCGTTCAAGAGACCCAGTACTTC	CASSLDGGVQETQYF
16	TRBV6-2/TRBV6-3	.	TRBJ2-7	.	TGTGCCAGCAGCCCCCCCCCCGGTCAGCGGATATACGAGCAGTACTTC	CASSPPPGQRIYEQYF
13	TRBV5-1	.	TRBJ2-3	.	TGCGCCAGCAGCTTGGGTTCGGCAGATACGCAGTATTTT	CASSLGSADTQYF
16	TRBV4-3	.	TRBJ2-1	.	TGCGCCAGCAGCCAAGATTACGGGTCTATACCCAATGAGCAGTTCTTC	CASSQDYGSIPNEQFF
16	TRBV9	TRBD2	TRBJ2-2	many	TGTGCCAGCAGCCCTTGGACTAGCGTGAACACCGGGGAGCTGTTTTTT	CASSPWTSVNTGELFF
14	TRBV20-1	.	TRBJ2-7	.	TGCAGTGCTAGCAAGGACAGAAAGTCCTACGAGCAGTACTTC	CSASKDRKSYEQYF
18	TRBV6-5	TRBD2	TRBJ2-1	few	TGTGCCAGCAGTTACTCCCACAGATTAGCGGGAGGTATCTATGAGCAGTTCTTC	CASSYSHRLAGGIYEQFF
17	TRBV7-8	.	TRBJ2-2	.	TGTGCCAGCAGCTTAGCGGTCGGGAAACTTGATACCGGGGAGCTGTTTTTT	CASSLAVGKLDTGELFF
15	TRBV20-1	TRBD2	TRBJ2-2	few	TGCAGTGCTGCACTCAGCGGGAGATACACCGGGGAGCTGTTTTTT	CSAALSGRYTGELFF
14	TRBV30	.	TRBJ1-5	.	TGTGCCTGGACCCTGGGGTCGGGACATCAGCCCCAGCATTTT	CAWTLGSGHQPQHF
13	TRBV20-1	.	TRBJ1-1	few	TGCAGTGCTACGGACCTCATGAACACTGAAGCTTTCTTT	CSATDLMNTEAFF
16	TRBV7-6	TRBD1	TRBJ1-4	.	TGTGCCAGCAGCTTGGGAGACAGGGGGCTTGGTGAAAAACTGTTTTTT	CASSLGDRGLGEKLFF
18	TRBV28	TRBD2	TRBJ2-3	.	TGTGCCAGCAGTCCTCGGACTAGCGGGAGGGCCTCCACAGATACGCAGTATTTT	CASSPRTSGRASTDTQYF
12	TRBV7-2	.	TRBJ1-5	.	TGTGCCAGCAGCCTTGACTCCGCGCCCCAGCATTTT	CASSLDSAPQHF
15	TRBV5-1	.	TRBJ2-3	many	TGCGCCAGCAGCTTGGATGGGACGGGATCAGATACGCAGTATTTT	CASSLDGTGSDTQYF
15	TRBV28	.	TRBJ2-3	many	TGTGCCAGCAGGAATTACTACTCATCCACAGATACGCAGTATTTT	CASRNYYSSTDTQYF
14	TRBV7-9	TRBD1	TRBJ1-4	many	TGTGCCAGCAGCCCCCGGGACAGTAATGAAAAACTGTTTTTT	CASSPRDSNEKLFF
15	TRBV5-6	TRBD2	TRBJ2-2	.	TGTGCCAGCAGCCCCGGGACTAGAGGAACCGGGGAGCTGTTTTTT	CASSPGTRGTGELFF
18	TRBV7-8	.	TRBJ2-4	few	TGTGCCAGCAGCTTAGTTGCGGCCAGGGGCACTGCCAAAAACATTCAGTACTTC	CASSLVAARGTAKNIQYF
14	TRBV29-1	TRBD1	TRBJ2-1	.	TGCAGCGTTGAACCACAGGGGAACTACAATGAGCAGTTCTTC	CSVEPQGNYNEQFF
16	TRBV27	.	TRBJ2-1	few	TGTGCCAGCAGTTTATCATTCATTAGCTCCTACAATGAGCAGTTCTTC	CASSLSFISSYNEQFF
17	TRBV10-3	TRBD2	TRBJ2-1	few	TGTGCCATCAGTGACGGGACTAGCGGGAGGGCCGGCGATGAGCAGTTCTTC	CAISDGTSGRAGDEQFF
16	TRBV3-1	TRBD2	TRBJ2-1	few	TGTGCCAGCAGCCAAACCACTAGCGGGAGGAACAATGAGCAGTTCTTC	CASSQTTSGRNNEQFF
12	TRBV27	.	TRBJ2-5	many	TGTGCCAGCAGCTGGGGGGCGGAGACCCAGTACTTC	CASSWGAETQYF
15	TRBV28	TRBD1	TRBJ2-3	.	TGTGCCACCACCACAGGGGATGTAGGCGCAGATACGCAGTATTTT	CATTTGDVGADTQYF
16	TRBV12-3/TRBV12-4	TRBD2	TRBJ2-3	.	TGTGCCAGCAGTCCGGGACTAGCGGGGGCTGGGGATACGCAGTATTTT	CASSPGLAGAGDTQYF
19	TRBV14	.	TRBJ1-3	.	TGTGCCAGCAGCCAAGATATTAGGGAATCCTACCCCTCTGGAAACACCATATATTTT	CASSQDIRESYPSGNTIYF
14	TRBV7-2	.	TRBJ2-5	.	TGTGCCAGCAGCTTATCAGCTTCTACCGGGACCCAGTACTTC	CASSLSASTGTQYF
14	TRBV20-1	.	TRBJ1-2	few	TGCAGTGCTAGAGCCGTTCGGACAGACTATGGCTACACCTTC	CSARAVRTDYGYTF
11	TRBV6-5	.	TRBJ2-7	many	TGTGCCAGCAGTTCCACCAATAGGGCGTACTTC	CASSSTNRAYF
14	TRBV20-1	TRBD1	TRBJ1-4	few	TGCAGTGCAAGTGGGGGACAGGCCAATGAAAAACTGTTTTTT	CSASGGQANEKLFF
11	TRBV28	.	TRBJ2-7	few	TGTGCCAGCAGGACCAACTACGAGCAGTACTTC	CASRTNYEQYF
15	TRBV25-1	TRBD1	TRBJ2-2	few	TGTGCCAGCAGTGCATGGACAGGGAACACCGGGGAGCTGTTTTTT	CASSAWTGNTGELFF
15	TRBV6-5	.	TRBJ2-1	many	TGTGCCAGCAGTAGCAGGGCCAGCTCCTACAATGAGCAGTTCTTC	CASSSRASSYNEQFF
13	TRBV20-1	TRBD2	TRBJ2-7	.	TGCAGTGGTCGCGGGAGCCCCTCCTACGAGCAGTACTTC	CSGRGSPSYEQYF
17	TRBV28	TRBD2	TRBJ2-7	few	TGTGCCAGCACCGAATTCCCCGGGACTAGCGGCGCCTACGAGCAGTACTTC	CASTEFPGTSGAYEQYF
16	TRBV4-3	.	TRBJ2-7	few	TGCGCCAGCAGCCAAGATCGACTAGTCAGCTCCTACGAGCAGTACTTC	CASSQDRLVSSYEQYF
16	TRBV9	TRBD1	TRBJ1-6	few	TGTGCCAGCAGCGCGACAGGGGCCCGGGTGAATTCACCCCTCCACTTT	CASSATGARVNSPLHF
14	TRBV6-1	TRBD2	TRBJ2-1	.	TGTGCCAGCAGCCCGGGGGGGCCATACAATGAGCAGTTCTTC	CASSPGGPYNEQFF
17	TRBV9	TRBD2	TRBJ2-5	.	TGTGCCAGCAGCGTACTCGGACTAGCGGGCGGCCAAGAGACCCAGTACTTC	CASSVLGLAGGQETQYF
16	TRBV7-8	.	TRBJ2-1	.	TGTGCCAGCAGCTTCTCCGGGTACGGGCGAAACAATGAGCAGTTCTTC	CASSFSGYGRNNEQFF
20	TRBV5-1	TRBD1	TRBJ2-3	.	TGCGCCAGCAGCTTGAAGGGACAGGGGATCTCGGGGCCCCGCACAGATACGCAGTATTTT	CASSLKGQGISGPRTDTQYF
14	TRBV2	.	TRBJ2-2	.	TGTGCCAACTCCAGGGGTACGAACACCGGGGAGCTGTTTTTT	CANSRGTNTGELFF
16	TRBV20-1	.	TRBJ2-2	.	TGCAGTGCGACCTCGACTAGAGAAGGGTTAACCGGGGAGCTGTTTTTT	CSATSTREGLTGELFF
14	TRBV7-9	.	TRBJ2-5	.	TGTGCCAGCAGGGATACGGACAGCGAAGAGACCCAGTACTTC	CASRDTDSEETQYF
15	TRBV2	.	TRBJ2-2	.	TGTGCCAGCAGTGAGCTCTTCGCGAACACCGGGGAGCTGTTTTTT	CASSELFANTGELFF